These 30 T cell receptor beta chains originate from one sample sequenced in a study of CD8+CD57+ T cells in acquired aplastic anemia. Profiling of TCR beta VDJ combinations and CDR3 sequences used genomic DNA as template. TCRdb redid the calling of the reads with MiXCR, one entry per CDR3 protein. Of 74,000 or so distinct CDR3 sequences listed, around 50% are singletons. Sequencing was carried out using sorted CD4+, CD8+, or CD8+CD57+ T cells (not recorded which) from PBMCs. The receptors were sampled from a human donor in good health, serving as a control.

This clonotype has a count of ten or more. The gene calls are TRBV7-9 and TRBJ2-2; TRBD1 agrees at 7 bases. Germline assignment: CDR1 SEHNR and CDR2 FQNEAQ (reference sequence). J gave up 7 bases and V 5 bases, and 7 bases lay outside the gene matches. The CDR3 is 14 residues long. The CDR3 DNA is TGTGCCAGCAGCAAACAGGGGTGGGACGGGGAGCTGTTTTTT. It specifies CASSKQGWDGELFF.

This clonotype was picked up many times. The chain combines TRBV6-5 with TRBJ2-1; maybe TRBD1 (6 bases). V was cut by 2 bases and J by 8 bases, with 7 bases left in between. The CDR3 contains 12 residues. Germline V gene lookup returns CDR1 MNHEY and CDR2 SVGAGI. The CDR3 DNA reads TGTGCCAGCAGTTACACAGGGTATGAGCAGTTCTTC. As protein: CASSYTGYEQFF.

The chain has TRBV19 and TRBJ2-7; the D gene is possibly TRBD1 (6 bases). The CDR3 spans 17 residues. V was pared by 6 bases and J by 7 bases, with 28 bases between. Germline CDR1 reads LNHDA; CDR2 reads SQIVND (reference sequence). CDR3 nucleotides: TGTGCCAGTAGCCCTTTCCGGGACATTACGCTATCGCGGGAGCAGTACTTC. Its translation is CASSPFRDITLSREQYF.

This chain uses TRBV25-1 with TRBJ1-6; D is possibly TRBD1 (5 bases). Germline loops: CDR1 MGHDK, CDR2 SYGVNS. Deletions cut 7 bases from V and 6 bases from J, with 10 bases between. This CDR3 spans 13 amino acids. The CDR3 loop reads CASTAGPNSPLHF. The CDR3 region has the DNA TGTGCCAGCACCGCGGGACCTAATTCACCCCTCCACTTT.

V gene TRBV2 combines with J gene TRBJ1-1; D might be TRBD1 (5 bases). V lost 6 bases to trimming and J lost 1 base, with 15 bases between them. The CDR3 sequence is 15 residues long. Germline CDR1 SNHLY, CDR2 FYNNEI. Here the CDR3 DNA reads TGTGCCAGCAGGGGAAGACAGCGCCCGAACACTGAAGCTTTCTTT. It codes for CASRGRQRPNTEAFF.

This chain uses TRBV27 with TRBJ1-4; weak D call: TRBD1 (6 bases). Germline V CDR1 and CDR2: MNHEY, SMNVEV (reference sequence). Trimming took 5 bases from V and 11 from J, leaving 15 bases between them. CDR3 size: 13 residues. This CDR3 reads CASSPREQGKLFF. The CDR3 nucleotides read TGTGCCAGCAGTCCCCGCGAACAGGGTAAACTGTTTTTT. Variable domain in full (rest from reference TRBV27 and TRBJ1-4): EAQVTQNPRYLITVTGKKLTVTCSQNMNHEYMSWYRQDPGLGLRQIYYSMNVEVTDKGDVPEGYKVSRKEKRNFPLILESPSPNQTSLYFCASSPREQGKLFFGSGTQLSVL.

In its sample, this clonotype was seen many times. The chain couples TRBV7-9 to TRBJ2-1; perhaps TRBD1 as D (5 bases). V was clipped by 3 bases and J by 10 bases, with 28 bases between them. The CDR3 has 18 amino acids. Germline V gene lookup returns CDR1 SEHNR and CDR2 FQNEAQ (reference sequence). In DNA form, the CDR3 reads TGTGCCAGCAGCTTTGGCCCGGAAGAGCCCTTTCGGAACAGGGAGCAGTTCTTC. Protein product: CASSFGPEEPFRNREQFF.

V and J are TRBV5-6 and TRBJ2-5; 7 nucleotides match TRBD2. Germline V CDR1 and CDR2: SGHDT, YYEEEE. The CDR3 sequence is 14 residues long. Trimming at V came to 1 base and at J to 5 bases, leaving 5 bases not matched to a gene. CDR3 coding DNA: TGTGCCAGCAGCTTGCATCGGGGGGTGGAGACCCAGTACTTC. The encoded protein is CASSLHRGVETQYF.

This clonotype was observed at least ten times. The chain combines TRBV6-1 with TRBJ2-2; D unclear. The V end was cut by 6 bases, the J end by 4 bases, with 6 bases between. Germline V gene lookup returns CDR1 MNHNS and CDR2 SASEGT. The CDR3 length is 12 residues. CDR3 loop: CASRGPTGELFF. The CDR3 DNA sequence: TGTGCCAGCAGGGGTCCCACCGGGGAGCTGTTTTTT.

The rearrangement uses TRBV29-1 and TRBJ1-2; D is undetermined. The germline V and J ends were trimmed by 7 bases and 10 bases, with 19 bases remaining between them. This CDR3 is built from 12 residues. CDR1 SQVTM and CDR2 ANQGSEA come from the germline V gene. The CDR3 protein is CSAQGRAHSYTF. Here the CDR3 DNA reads TGCAGCGCTCAAGGACGGGCCCATTCCTACACCTTC.

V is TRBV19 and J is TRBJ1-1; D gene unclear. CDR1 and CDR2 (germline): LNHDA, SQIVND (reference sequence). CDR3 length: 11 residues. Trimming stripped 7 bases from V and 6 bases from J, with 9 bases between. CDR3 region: CASTGGAEAFF. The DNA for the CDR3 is TGTGCCAGTACGGGTGGCGCTGAAGCTTTCTTT. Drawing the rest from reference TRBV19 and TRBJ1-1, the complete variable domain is DGGITQSPKYLFRKEGQNVTLSCEQNLNHDAMYWYRQDPGQGLRLIYYSQIVNDFQKGDIAEGYSVSREKKESFPLTVTSAQKNPTAFYLCASTGGAEAFFGQGTRLTVV.

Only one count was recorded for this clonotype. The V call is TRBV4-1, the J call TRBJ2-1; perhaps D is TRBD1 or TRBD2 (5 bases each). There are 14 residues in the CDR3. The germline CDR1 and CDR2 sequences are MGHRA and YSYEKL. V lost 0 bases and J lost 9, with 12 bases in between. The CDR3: CASSQDIGAGEQFF. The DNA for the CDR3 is TGCGCCAGCAGCCAAGATATCGGGGCTGGTGAGCAGTTCTTC.

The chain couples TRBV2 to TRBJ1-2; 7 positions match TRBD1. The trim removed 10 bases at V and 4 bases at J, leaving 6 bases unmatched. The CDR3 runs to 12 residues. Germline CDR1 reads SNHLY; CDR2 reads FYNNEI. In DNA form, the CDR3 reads TGTGCCACCCGGGACAGTCCCTATGGCTACACCTTC. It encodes CATRDSPYGYTF.

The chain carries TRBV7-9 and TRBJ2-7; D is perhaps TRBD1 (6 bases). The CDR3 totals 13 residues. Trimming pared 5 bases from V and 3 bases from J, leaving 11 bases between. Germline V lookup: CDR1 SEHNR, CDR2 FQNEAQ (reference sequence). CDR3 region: CASSGRDIYEQYF. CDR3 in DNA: TGTGCCAGCAGCGGCCGGGACATCTACGAGCAGTACTTC. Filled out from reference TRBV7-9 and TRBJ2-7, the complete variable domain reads DTGVSQNPRHKITKRGQNVTFRCDPISEHNRLYWYRQTLGQGPEFLTYFQNEAQLEKSRLLSDRFSAERPKGSFSTLEIQRTEQGDSAMYLCASSGRDIYEQYFGPGTRLTVT.

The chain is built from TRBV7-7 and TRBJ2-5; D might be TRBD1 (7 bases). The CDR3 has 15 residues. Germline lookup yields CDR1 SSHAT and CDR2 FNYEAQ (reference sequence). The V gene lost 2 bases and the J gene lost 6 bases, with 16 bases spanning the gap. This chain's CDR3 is CASSLTGAQGKTQYF. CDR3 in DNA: TGTGCCAGCAGCTTAACGGGGGCACAGGGGAAGACCCAGTACTTC.

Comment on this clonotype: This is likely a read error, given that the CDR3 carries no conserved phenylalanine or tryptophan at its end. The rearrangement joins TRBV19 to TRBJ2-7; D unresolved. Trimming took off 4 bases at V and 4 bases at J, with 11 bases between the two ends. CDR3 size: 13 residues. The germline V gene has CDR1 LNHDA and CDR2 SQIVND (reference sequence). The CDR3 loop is CASSTPHRYEQYL. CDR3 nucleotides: TGTGCCAGTAGTACCCCCCATAGATACGAGCAGTACCTC.

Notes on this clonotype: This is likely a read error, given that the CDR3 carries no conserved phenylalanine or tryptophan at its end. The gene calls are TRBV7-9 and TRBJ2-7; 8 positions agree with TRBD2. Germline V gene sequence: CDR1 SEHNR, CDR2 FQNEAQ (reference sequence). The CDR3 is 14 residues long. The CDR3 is CASSSGTSSYGQYL. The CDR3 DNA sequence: TGTGCCAGCAGCTCCGGGACTAGTTCCTACGGGCAGTACCTC.

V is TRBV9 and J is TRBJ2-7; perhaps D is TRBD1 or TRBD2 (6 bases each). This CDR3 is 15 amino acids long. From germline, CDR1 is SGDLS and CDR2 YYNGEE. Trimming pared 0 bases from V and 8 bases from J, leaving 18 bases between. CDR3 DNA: TGTGCCAGCAGCGTAGGAGGACACGGGGGCCTGCAGCAGTACTTC. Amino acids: CASSVGGHGGLQQYF.

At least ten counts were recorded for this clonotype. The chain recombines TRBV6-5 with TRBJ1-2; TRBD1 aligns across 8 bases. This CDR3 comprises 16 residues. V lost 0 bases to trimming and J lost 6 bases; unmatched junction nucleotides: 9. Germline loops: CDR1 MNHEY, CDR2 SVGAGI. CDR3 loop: CASSYSPFDRGDGYTF. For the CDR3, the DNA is TGTGCCAGCAGTTACTCTCCCTTTGACAGGGGCGATGGCTACACCTTC.

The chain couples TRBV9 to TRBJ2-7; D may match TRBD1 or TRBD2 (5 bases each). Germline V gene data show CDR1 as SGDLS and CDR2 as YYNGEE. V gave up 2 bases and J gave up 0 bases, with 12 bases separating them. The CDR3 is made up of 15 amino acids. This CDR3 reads CASSVGGGRSYEQYF. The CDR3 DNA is TGTGCCAGCAGCGTCGGTGGGGGACGCTCCTACGAGCAGTACTTC.

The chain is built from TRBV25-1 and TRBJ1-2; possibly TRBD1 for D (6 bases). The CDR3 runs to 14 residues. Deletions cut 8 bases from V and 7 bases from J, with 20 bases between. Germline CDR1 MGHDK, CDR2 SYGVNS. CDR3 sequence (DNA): TGTGCCAGCGGGGAAGCCGACAGGTTGGCTGGCTACACCTTC. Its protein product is CASGEADRLAGYTF.

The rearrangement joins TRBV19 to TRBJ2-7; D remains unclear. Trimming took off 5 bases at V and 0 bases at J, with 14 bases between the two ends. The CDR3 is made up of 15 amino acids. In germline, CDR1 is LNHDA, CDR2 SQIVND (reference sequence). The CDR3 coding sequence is TGTGCCAGTAGTGAAAGAGGCCACAGCTCCTACGAGCAGTACTTC. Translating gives CASSERGHSSYEQYF.

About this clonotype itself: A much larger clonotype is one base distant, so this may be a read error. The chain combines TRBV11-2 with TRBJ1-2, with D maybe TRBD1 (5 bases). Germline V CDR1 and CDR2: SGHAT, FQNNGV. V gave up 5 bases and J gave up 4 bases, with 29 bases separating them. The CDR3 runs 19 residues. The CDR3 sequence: CASSPGGVQRVPGSYGYTF. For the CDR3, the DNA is TGTGCCAGCAGCCCCGGGGGGGTTCAGAGGGTCCCAGGAAGCTATGGCTACACCTTC.

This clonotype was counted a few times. CDR3 amino acids: CAISESGGAPPCSYEQYF. The CDR3, as DNA: TGTGCCATCAGTGAGTCAGGGGGTGCACCTCCGTGCTCCTACGAGCAGTACTTC. The chain employs TRBV10-3 and TRBJ2-7, with a possible D match to TRBD1 (6 bases). Germline V gene sequence: CDR1 ENHRY, CDR2 SYGVKD. The CDR3 sequence is 18 residues long. Trimming took 0 bases from V and 0 from J, leaving 18 bases between them.

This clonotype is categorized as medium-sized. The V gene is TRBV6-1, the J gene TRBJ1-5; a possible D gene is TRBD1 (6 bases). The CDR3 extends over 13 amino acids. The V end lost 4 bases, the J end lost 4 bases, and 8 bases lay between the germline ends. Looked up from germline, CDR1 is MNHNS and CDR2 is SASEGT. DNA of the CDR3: TGTGCCAGCAGTGGGGACATAAATCAGCCCCAGCATTTT. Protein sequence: CASSGDINQPQHF.

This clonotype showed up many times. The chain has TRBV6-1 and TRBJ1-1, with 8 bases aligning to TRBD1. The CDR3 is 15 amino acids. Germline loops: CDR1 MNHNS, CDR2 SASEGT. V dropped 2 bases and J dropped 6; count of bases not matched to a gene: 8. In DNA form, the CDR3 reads TGTGCCAGCAGTGAATCGGAGACAGGGGCCGCTGAAGCTTTCTTT. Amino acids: CASSESETGAAEAFF.

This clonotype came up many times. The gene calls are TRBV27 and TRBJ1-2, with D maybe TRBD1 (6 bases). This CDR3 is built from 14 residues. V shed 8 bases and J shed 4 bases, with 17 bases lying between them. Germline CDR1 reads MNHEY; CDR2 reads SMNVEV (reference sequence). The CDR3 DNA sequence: TGTGCCAGCGGGCCTCAGGGGTTCGGCTATGGCTACACCTTC. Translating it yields CASGPQGFGYGYTF.

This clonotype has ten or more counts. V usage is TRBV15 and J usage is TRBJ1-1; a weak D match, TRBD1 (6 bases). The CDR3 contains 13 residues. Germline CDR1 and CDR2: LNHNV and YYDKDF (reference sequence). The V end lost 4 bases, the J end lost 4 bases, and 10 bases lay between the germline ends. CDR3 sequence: CATSTGGGTEAFF. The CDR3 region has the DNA TGTGCCACCAGCACTGGAGGGGGCACTGAAGCTTTCTTT.

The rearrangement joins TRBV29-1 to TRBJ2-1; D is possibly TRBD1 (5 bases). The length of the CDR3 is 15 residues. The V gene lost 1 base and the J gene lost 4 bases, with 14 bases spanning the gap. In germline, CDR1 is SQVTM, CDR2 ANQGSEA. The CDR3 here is CSVEGELAGYNEQFF. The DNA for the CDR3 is TGCAGCGTTGAAGGTGAATTGGCAGGGTACAATGAGCAGTTCTTC.

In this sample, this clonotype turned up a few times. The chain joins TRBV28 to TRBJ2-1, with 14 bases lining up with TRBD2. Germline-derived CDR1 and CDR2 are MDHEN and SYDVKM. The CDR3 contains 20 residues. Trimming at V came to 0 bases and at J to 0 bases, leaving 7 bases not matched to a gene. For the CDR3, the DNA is TGTGCCAGCAGTTTATGGACGGGACTAGCGGGAGATAGCTCCTACAATGAGCAGTTCTTC. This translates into CASSLWTGLAGDSSYNEQFF.